Shown below are 29 T cell receptor beta chains from a single sample sequenced in a study of T cell responses to AZD1222 COVID-19 vaccine. Assay used: immunoSEQ multiplex PCR; TCRdb lists only in-frame clones, some missing. The table shows more than 85,000 clones, with roughly 86% occurring only once. Here the sequenced sample was peripheral blood, taken 28 days after the second AZD1222 dose. The receptors stem from an adult who received the AZD1222 COVID-19 vaccine.

The chain employs TRBV6-5 and TRBJ2-7, with D uncertain. Deletions cut 5 bases from V and 2 bases from J, with 13 bases between. This CDR3 is 14 amino acids long. Germline values: CDR1 MNHEY, CDR2 SVGAGI. CDR3 coding DNA: TGTGCCAGCAGTCTGACCCCCGAGCCCTACGAGCAGTACTTC. Its protein product is CASSLTPEPYEQYF.

The chain couples TRBV12-3 or TRBV12-4 to TRBJ1-5; no clear D gene. The CDR3 sequence is 13 residues long. The V and J ends lost 7 bases and 5 bases respectively, with 12 bases between them. Here the CDR3 reads CASNNPNDQPQHF. DNA for the CDR3: TGTGCCAGCAACAACCCAAATGATCAGCCCCAGCATTTT.

This rearrangement joins TRBV18 to TRBJ1-6; D perhaps matches TRBD1 (5 bases). V lost 6 bases and J lost 1, with 10 bases in between. The CDR3 contains 15 residues. Looked up from germline, CDR1 is KGHSH and CDR2 is LQKENI. The CDR3 loop reads CASSTGTSYNSPLHF. The CDR3 DNA sequence: TGTGCCAGCTCGACGGGGACTTCCTATAATTCACCCCTCCACTTT.

V and J are TRBV5-5 and TRBJ2-7, with 8 bases matching TRBD1. With V trimmed by 0 bases and J by 0 bases, 8 bases remained unmatched. CDR1 SGHKS and CDR2 YYEKEE come from the germline V gene (reference sequence). The CDR3 runs to 17 residues. CDR3 residues: CASSLVIRGPFSYEQYF. Written as DNA, the CDR3 is TGTGCCAGCAGCTTGGTAATCAGGGGGCCCTTCTCCTACGAGCAGTACTTC.

The chain joins TRBV5-1 to TRBJ2-1; TRBD2 aligns across 9 bases. CDR1 is SGHRS, CDR2 YFSETQ, per germline. CDR3 length equals 15 residues. Trimming took 4 bases from V and 5 from J; bases not matched to a gene: 7. CDR3 loop: CASSPGAGGHNEQFF. The CDR3 region has the DNA TGCGCCAGCAGCCCGGGAGCGGGAGGCCACAATGAGCAGTTCTTC.

V and J are TRBV6-2 or TRBV6-3 and TRBJ1-1; unclear D gene. The CDR3 loop spans 13 amino acids. Germline CDR1 MNHEY, CDR2 SVGEGT. V was cut by 2 bases and J by 10 bases, with 14 bases left in between. CDR3 nucleotides: TGTGCCAGCAGTTACGACCCCGTCCTCGCAGCTTTCTTT. This encodes CASSYDPVLAAFF.

This rearrangement joins TRBV9 to TRBJ2-2; D is unclear. Germline V gives CDR1 SGDLS, CDR2 YYNGEE. The CDR3 sequence is 15 residues long. V was trimmed by 0 bases and J by 0 bases, leaving 6 bases between them. CDR3 amino acids: CASSVGGANTGELFF. CDR3 in DNA: TGTGCCAGCAGCGTAGGTGGTGCGAACACCGGGGAGCTGTTTTTT.

The rearrangement uses TRBV3-1 (or the pseudogene TRBV3-2) and TRBJ1-1; TRBD1 might be the D (5 bases). Germline CDR1 LGHDT, CDR2 YNNKEL (reference sequence). Trimming took 4 bases from V and 3 from J, leaving 18 bases between them. The length of the CDR3 is 16 residues. The CDR3 DNA sequence: TGTGCCAGCAGCCTAGGTCAGGGCTGGGTTGACACTGAAGCTTTCTTT. Encoded protein: CASSLGQGWVDTEAFF.

The chain has TRBV5-1 and TRBJ1-1, with a possible D match to TRBD1 (6 bases). Germline V CDR1 and CDR2: SGHRS, YFSETQ. V lost 0 bases, J lost 0 bases, and 9 bases lay in between. The length of the CDR3 is 15 residues. CDR3: CASSLGQGMNTEAFF. CDR3 DNA sequence: TGCGCCAGCAGCTTGGGCCAGGGGATGAACACTGAAGCTTTCTTT.

The chain employs TRBV20-1 and TRBJ1-1; TRBD1 might be the D (6 bases). Trimming removed 8 bases at V and 5 bases at J, with 12 bases between. Germline V gene sequence: CDR1 DFQATT, CDR2 SNEGSKA (reference sequence). The CDR3 runs to 11 residues. CDR3 in DNA: TGCAGTTCGACGAGGGGGACTGAAGCTTTCTTT. This sequence encodes CSSTRGTEAFF.

The CDR3: CASSLGWDLNSPLHF. The CDR3 bases are TGTGCCAGCAGCTTAGGGTGGGACCTTAATTCACCCCTCCACTTT. This sequence joins TRBV11-2 and TRBJ1-6, with a weak D call TRBD1 (5 bases). The CDR3 contains 15 residues. The germline CDR1 and CDR2 sequences are SGHAT and FQNNGV. The V and J ends lost 1 base and 6 bases respectively, with 10 bases between them.

The chain recombines TRBV5-1 with TRBJ2-7, with 11 bases fitting TRBD2. The CDR3 totals 15 residues. V dropped 0 bases and J dropped 4; count of bases not matched to a gene: 3. Germline V gives CDR1 SGHRS, CDR2 YFSETQ. The CDR3 nucleotides are TGCGCCAGCAGCTTGGATCTAGCGGGGGGATACGAGCAGTACTTC. Residues: CASSLDLAGGYEQYF.

The chain employs TRBV4-1 and TRBJ2-7; D ambiguous. The germline CDR1 and CDR2 sequences are MGHRA and YSYEKL. V gave up 0 bases and J gave up 1 base, with 7 bases separating them. The CDR3 spans 14 residues. CDR3: CASSQDPGSYEQYF. The DNA of the CDR3 is TGCGCCAGCAGCCAAGACCCTGGGTCCTACGAGCAGTACTTC.

The genes are TRBV5-1 and TRBJ2-2; D possibly corresponds to TRBD2 (6 bases). CDR1 and CDR2 from the germline V gene are SGHRS and YFSETQ. V lost 7 bases, J lost 5 bases, and 21 bases lay in between. This CDR3 spans 16 amino acids. The CDR3 loop is CASRPSGAGRTGELFF. DNA for the CDR3: TGCGCCAGCCGGCCCTCCGGGGCGGGACGGACCGGGGAGCTGTTTTTT.

The chain recombines TRBV19 with TRBJ2-1, with 7 bases lining up with TRBD2. V lost 5 bases to trimming and J lost 1 base; unmatched junction nucleotides: 8. In germline, CDR1 is LNHDA, CDR2 SQIVND (reference sequence). The CDR3 contains 16 residues. For the CDR3, the DNA is TGTGCCAGTAGTCCCCCTTACGGGAGGTCCTACAATGAGCAGTTCTTC. Protein sequence: CASSPPYGRSYNEQFF.

This rearrangement joins TRBV10-1 to TRBJ2-3, with unresolved D. The CDR3 is made up of 15 amino acids. CDR1 and CDR2 from the germline V gene are WNHNN and SYGVQD (reference sequence). With 4 bases removed from V and 0 bases from J, the gap between germline ends came to 11 bases. CDR3 sequence: CASSGTSFSTDTQYF. The DNA of the CDR3 is TGCGCCAGCAGTGGAACTTCATTCAGCACAGATACGCAGTATTTT.

V and J are TRBV28 and TRBJ2-2, with TRBD1 matching 9 bases. This CDR3 comprises 14 residues. Germline V CDR1 and CDR2: MDHEN, SYDVKM. After removal of 6 bases from V and 3 bases from J, the junction contained 2 bases not matched to a gene. Here the CDR3 reads CASSWDRDTGELFF. CDR3 sequence (DNA): TGTGCCAGCAGCTGGGACAGGGACACCGGGGAGCTGTTTTTT.

This chain connects TRBV29-1 to TRBJ2-1, with D perhaps matching TRBD1 (5 bases). This CDR3 comprises 13 residues. V lost 6 bases to trimming and J lost 5 bases, with 14 bases between them. CDR1 is SQVTM and CDR2 is ANQGSEA in the germline V gene. Here the CDR3 reads CSVQKAGNNEQFF. In nucleotides, the CDR3 is TGCAGCGTCCAAAAGGCAGGGAACAATGAGCAGTTCTTC.

The chain joins TRBV14 to TRBJ2-6; a weak D match, TRBD2 (6 bases). The CDR3 totals 16 residues. Germline V gene lookup returns CDR1 SGHDN and CDR2 FVKESK. V gave up 3 bases and J gave up 2 bases, with 11 bases separating them. For the CDR3, the DNA is TGTGCCAGCAGCCACCCTTGGGGGGCTGGGGCCAACGTCCTGACTTTC. It translates to CASSHPWGAGANVLTF.

The gene calls are TRBV6-4 and TRBJ2-3; 11 positions match TRBD1. Looked up from germline, CDR1 is MRHNA and CDR2 is SNTAGT. The junction had 0 bases not matched to a gene; V was cut back by 3 bases and J by 4 bases. This CDR3 has 14 residues. This chain's CDR3 is CASSEGQGADTQYF. CDR3 nucleotides: TGTGCCAGCAGTGAGGGACAGGGGGCAGATACGCAGTATTTT.

This chain uses TRBV5-6 with TRBJ1-3, with D perhaps TRBD1 (5 bases). V was shortened by 0 bases and J by 0 bases, with 16 bases between the two germline ends. CDR3 length: 18 amino acids. Germline CDR1 and CDR2: SGHDT and YYEEEE. In DNA form, the CDR3 reads TGTGCCAGCAGCTTGGGGGGCGCGGGGATAAGCTCTGGAAACACCATATATTTT. As protein: CASSLGGAGISSGNTIYF.

This CDR3 reads CASTPAGGNEQFF. The CDR3 DNA reads as TGTGCCAGCACCCCGGCGGGGGGTAATGAGCAGTTCTTC. J is TRBJ2-1 and V is TRBV3-1 (or the pseudogene TRBV3-2); 8 bases agree with TRBD2. This CDR3 has 13 residues. V was clipped by 7 bases and J by 7 bases; unmatched bases: 6. Germline CDR1 and CDR2: LGHDT and YNNKEL (reference sequence).

This clone was counted between two and nine times. This chain connects TRBV10-1 to TRBJ2-5; unclear D gene. CDR3 length: 13 residues. The V end lost 2 bases, the J end lost 3 bases, and 7 bases lay between the germline ends. Germline CDR1 and CDR2: WNHNN and SYGVQD (reference sequence). CDR3 residues: CASSEEFEETQYF. The CDR3 nucleotides read TGCGCCAGCAGTGAGGAGTTCGAAGAGACCCAGTACTTC.

The CDR3 region is CATSRGQGQGYNEQFF. In DNA, the CDR3 is TGTGCCACCAGCAGAGGCCAAGGACAGGGCTACAATGAGCAGTTCTTC. V is TRBV15 and J is TRBJ2-1, with TRBD1 matching 8 bases. Germline values: CDR1 LNHNV, CDR2 YYDKDF (reference sequence). The CDR3 is 16 amino acids. Germline trimming cut 1 base from V and 3 bases from J; bases unmatched to any gene: 5. Based on the CDR3 plus reference TRBV15 and TRBJ2-1, the full variable domain is DAMVIQNPRYQVTQFGKPVTLSCSQTLNHNVMYWYQQKSSQAPKLLFHYYDKDFNNEADTPDNFQSRRPNTSFCFLDIRSPGLGDTAMYLCATSRGQGQGYNEQFFGPGTRLTVL.

The CDR3 here is CASSPITGGWDTGELFF. CDR3 coding DNA: TGCGCCAGCAGCCCTATTACAGGGGGCTGGGACACCGGGGAGCTGTTTTTT. The chain couples TRBV5-1 to TRBJ2-2, with TRBD1 identical over 9 bases. Germline-derived CDR1 and CDR2 are SGHRS and YFSETQ. This CDR3 contains 17 residues. J was trimmed by 3 bases and V by 4 bases; bases with no gene match: 10.

This clone was recorded a few times. In DNA, the CDR3 is TGCGCCAGCAGCTTGGACGGGAATAGCAATCAGCCCCAGCATTTT. Its translation is CASSLDGNSNQPQHF. This sequence joins TRBV5-1 and TRBJ1-5; D not resolved. The CDR3 spans 15 residues. CDR1 and CDR2 from the germline V gene are SGHRS and YFSETQ. The V gene lost 0 bases and the J gene lost 0 bases, with 7 bases spanning the gap. The full variable domain, rest sourced from reference TRBV5-1 and TRBJ1-5, is KAGVTQTPRYLIKTRGQQVTLSCSPISGHRSVSWYQQTPGQGLQFLFEYFSETQRNKGNFPGRFSGRQFSNSRSEMNVSTLELGDSALYLCASSLDGNSNQPQHFGDGTRLSIL.

This clone has a single count. The chain uses TRBV24-1 and TRBJ2-7; D possibly matches TRBD1 or TRBD2 (6 bases each). With 7 bases removed from V and 5 bases from J, the gap between germline ends came to 20 bases. This CDR3 is 15 amino acids long. The germline V gene encodes CDR1 KGHDR and CDR2 SFDVKD. The CDR3: CATSVTLGGIDEQYF. In DNA form, the CDR3 reads TGTGCCACCAGCGTTACCTTAGGGGGGATCGACGAGCAGTACTTC.

This clone was picked up one time. The chain has TRBV11-2 and TRBJ1-1, with D maybe TRBD1 (5 bases). Germline values: CDR1 SGHAT, CDR2 FQNNGV. The CDR3 is made up of 14 amino acids. V was pared by 3 bases and J by 6 bases, with 14 bases between. CDR3 protein: CASSFNPGRPEAFF. The CDR3 DNA follows: TGTGCCAGCAGCTTCAACCCAGGGCGTCCTGAAGCTTTCTTT.

The rearrangement joins TRBV4-1 to TRBJ1-5; 7 bases line up with TRBD1. Germline CDR1 and CDR2: MGHRA and YSYEKL. V lost 2 bases, J lost 2 bases, and 12 bases stayed unmatched. This CDR3 comprises 18 residues. This chain's CDR3 is CASSQRESGGLGNQPQHF. The CDR3 coding sequence is TGCGCCAGCAGCCAAAGGGAATCAGGGGGGCTCGGCAATCAGCCCCAGCATTTT.